This TCR beta chain derives from a study of read filtering for tumor transcriptome and immune sequencing. Study background: Among patients, under 20 were male and around 15 female, aged roughly 45 to 80 (mean about 72). IR-seq gave about 3.5 to 10.27 million TCR reads per sample; RNA-seq gave about 80 to 1,300.

By share of the sample, this clonotype is large (0.1 to 1%). Its antigen is not identified. V was clipped by 6 bases and J by 2 bases; unmatched bases: 4. This CDR3 comprises 14 residues. Germline-derived CDR1 and CDR2 are SGHVS and FNYEAQ. The study, taken as a whole, reports: About four fifths of IR-seq clonotypes had a single read, yet these held 3.5% to 4.5% of reads.

Molecular barcoded adaptors covering alpha/delta and beta/gamma chains were used on about 0.4 ug RNA. A single record per CDR3 protein comes from TCRdb applying MiXCR to the reads. Of tens of thousands of distinct CDR3 sequences in the sample, roughly 21% were seen once. The V gene is TRBV7-6, the J gene TRBJ2-7; 10 positions match TRBD2. This clonotype was obtained from a donor at least 40 years old with multiple myeloma. Sequenced: a population of CD138-negative cells sorted from bone marrow. The CDR3 protein is CASSPLAGAYEQYF. DNA of the CDR3: TGTGCCAGCAGTCCCCTAGCGGGGGCCTACGAGCAGTACTTC.